This TCR beta chain was identified in a study of vaccination and CD4 T cells after COVID-19. CDR3 length: 17 amino acids. The germline V gene has CDR1 SSHAT and CDR2 FNYEAQ (reference sequence). The treatment: roughly 10-day PBMC culture with coronavirus spike peptide pools or control peptides (ViraFEST assay). Sequencing of the DNA from cultured CD4+ T cells was carried out with the Oncomine TCR Beta short-read assay. TCRdb ran MiXCR on the PCR reads and lists one entry per CDR3 protein. The sample lists fewer than 4,500 distinct CDR3 sequences, roughly 30% occurring once. In this sample, this clonotype turned up a few times. Its antigen is still unknown. One junction end does not reproduce the germline sequence, and a read error may be involved.

The sequencing sample was made of CD4+ T cells from blood, cultured in vitro. V usage is TRBV7-7 and J usage is TRBJ2-1; the D gene could be TRBD1 or TRBD2 (6 bases each). The receptor was derived from a human donor who had recovered from COVID-19. The CDR3 bases are TGTGCTAGCAGCTTAGGTGGGGGGCCTGGGCCCTACAATGAGCAGTTCTTC. Translated: CASSLGGGPGPYNEQFF.